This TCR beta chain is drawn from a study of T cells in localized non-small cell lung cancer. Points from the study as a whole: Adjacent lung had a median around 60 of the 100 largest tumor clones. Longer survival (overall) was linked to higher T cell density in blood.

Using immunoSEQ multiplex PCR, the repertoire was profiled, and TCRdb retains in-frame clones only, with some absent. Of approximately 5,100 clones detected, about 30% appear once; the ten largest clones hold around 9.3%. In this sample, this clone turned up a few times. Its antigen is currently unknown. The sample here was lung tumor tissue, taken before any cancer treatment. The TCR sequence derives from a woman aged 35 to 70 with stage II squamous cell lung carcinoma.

The CDR3 bases are TGTGCCAGCAGCGTACAGGGGCCCCTTAATTCACCCCTCCACTTT. Amino acids: CASSVQGPLNSPLHF. The rearrangement uses TRBV11-3 and TRBJ1-6; 7 bases map to TRBD1. The CDR3 sequence is 15 residues long. Germline-derived CDR1 and CDR2 are SGHNT and YENEEA. V shed 5 bases and J 6 bases; nucleotides not matched to a gene: 7.